This entry lists 5 T cell receptor beta chains sequenced from one sample in a study of neoadjuvant nivolumab and ipilimumab in lung cancer. Using immunoSEQ multiplex PCR, the repertoire was profiled, and TCRdb retains in-frame clones only, with some absent. The table lists 19,000 or so clones, roughly 79% of them singletons, with around 8.1% in the top ten. This specimen was tumor tissue, taken after neoadjuvant nivolumab, alone or with ipilimumab, at or shortly before surgery. These receptors came from an adult with non-small cell lung cancer.

This chain links TRBV18 with TRBJ1-2; 8 positions agree with TRBD1. V was clipped by 2 bases and J by 7 bases; unmatched bases: 3. CDR3 size: 13 residues. From germline, CDR1 is KGHSH and CDR2 LQKENI. The CDR3 DNA follows: TGTGCCAGCTCACCAACAGGGGGTACTGGCTACACCTTC. Translating it yields CASSPTGGTGYTF. Looking up the rest from reference TRBV18 and TRBJ1-2 gives the full variable domain: NAGVMQNPRHLVRRRGQEARLRCSPMKGHSHVYWYRQLPEEGLKFMVYLQKENIIDESGMPKERFSAEFPKEGPSILRIQQVVRGDSAAYFCASSPTGGTGYTFGSGTRLTVV.

This chain joins TRBV7-9 and TRBJ2-4; a weak D match, TRBD1 (6 bases). V lost 6 bases and J 6 bases, leaving 9 bases between the germline ends. The germline CDR1 and CDR2 sequences are SEHNR and FQNEAQ (reference sequence). This CDR3 region has 12 residues. The CDR3 DNA is TGTGCCAGCAGTCTGGACAGAAACATTCAGTACTTC. This gives the protein CASSLDRNIQYF.

This clone was picked up a small number of times. V usage is TRBV18 and J usage is TRBJ1-4; D is undetermined. Germline-derived CDR1 and CDR2 are KGHSH and LQKENI. CDR3 length: 13 amino acids. The V and J ends lost 6 bases and 4 bases respectively, with 9 bases between them. The DNA for the CDR3 is TGTGCCAGCTCCCCGAGAGTTAATGAAAAACTGTTTTTT. Its protein is CASSPRVNEKLFF.

This clone appeared a few times. V is TRBV5-8 and J is TRBJ2-3; D is unclear. Germline CDR1 and CDR2: SGHTS and YDEGEE. Trimming removed 0 bases at V and 6 bases at J, with 14 bases between. CDR3 length: 15 amino acids. The CDR3 sequence is CASSLGAVKGDTQYF. The CDR3 nucleotides read TGTGCCAGCAGCTTGGGGGCAGTCAAAGGGGATACGCAGTATTTT.

CDR3 sequence reads: CASSPTAGGPETQYF. CDR3 DNA sequence: TGCGCCAGCAGCCCCACGGCGGGGGGGCCGGAGACCCAGTACTTC. V gene TRBV5-1 combines with J gene TRBJ2-5; 9 bases fit TRBD2. CDR1 and CDR2 from the germline V gene are SGHRS and YFSETQ. V gave up 4 bases and J gave up 5 bases; unmatched junction bases: 9. The CDR3 runs 15 residues.